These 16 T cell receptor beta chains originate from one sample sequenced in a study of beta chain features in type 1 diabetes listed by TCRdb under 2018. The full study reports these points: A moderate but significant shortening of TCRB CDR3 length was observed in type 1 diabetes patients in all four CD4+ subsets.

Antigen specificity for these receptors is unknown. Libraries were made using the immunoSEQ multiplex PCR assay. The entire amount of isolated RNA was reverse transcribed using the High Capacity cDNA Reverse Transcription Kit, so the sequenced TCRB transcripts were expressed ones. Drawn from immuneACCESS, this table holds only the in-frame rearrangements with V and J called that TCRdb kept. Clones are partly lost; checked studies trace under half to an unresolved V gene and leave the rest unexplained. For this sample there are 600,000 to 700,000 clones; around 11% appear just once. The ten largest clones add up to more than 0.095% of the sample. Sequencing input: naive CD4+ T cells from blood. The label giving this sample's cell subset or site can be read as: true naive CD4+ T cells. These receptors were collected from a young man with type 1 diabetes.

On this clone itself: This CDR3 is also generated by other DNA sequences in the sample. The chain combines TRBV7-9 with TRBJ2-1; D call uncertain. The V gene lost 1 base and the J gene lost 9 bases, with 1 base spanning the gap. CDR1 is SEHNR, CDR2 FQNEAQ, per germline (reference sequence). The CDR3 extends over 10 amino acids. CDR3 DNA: TGTGCCAGCAGCTTAGGTGAGCAGTTCTTC. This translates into CASSLGEQFF.

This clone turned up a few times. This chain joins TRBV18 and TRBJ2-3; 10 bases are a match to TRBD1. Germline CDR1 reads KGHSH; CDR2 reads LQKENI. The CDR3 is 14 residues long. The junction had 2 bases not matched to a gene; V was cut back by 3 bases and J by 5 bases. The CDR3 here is CASSPTGGQDTQYF. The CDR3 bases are TGTGCCAGCTCACCGACAGGGGGCCAAGATACGCAGTATTTT. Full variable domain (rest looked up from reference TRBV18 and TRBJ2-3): NAGVMQNPRHLVRRRGQEARLRCSPMKGHSHVYWYRQLPEEGLKFMVYLQKENIIDESGMPKERFSAEFPKEGPSILRIQQVVRGDSAAYFCASSPTGGQDTQYFGPGTRLTVL.

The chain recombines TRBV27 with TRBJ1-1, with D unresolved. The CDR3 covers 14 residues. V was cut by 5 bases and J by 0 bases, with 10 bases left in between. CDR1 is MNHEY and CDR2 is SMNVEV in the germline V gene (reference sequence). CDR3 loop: CASSSGVMNTEAFF. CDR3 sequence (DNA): TGTGCCAGCAGTAGCGGGGTAATGAACACTGAAGCTTTCTTT.

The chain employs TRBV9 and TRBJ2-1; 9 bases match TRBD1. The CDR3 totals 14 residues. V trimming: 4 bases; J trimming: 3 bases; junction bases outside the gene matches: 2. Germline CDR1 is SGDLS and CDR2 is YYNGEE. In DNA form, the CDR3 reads TGTGCCAGCAGCCCGGGACAGGGCTACAATGAGCAGTTCTTC. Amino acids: CASSPGQGYNEQFF. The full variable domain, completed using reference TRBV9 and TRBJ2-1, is DSGVTQTPKHLITATGQRVTLRCSPRSGDLSVYWYQQSLDQGLQFLIQYYNGEERAKGNILERFSAQQFPDLHSELNLSSLELGDSALYFCASSPGQGYNEQFFGPGTRLTVL.

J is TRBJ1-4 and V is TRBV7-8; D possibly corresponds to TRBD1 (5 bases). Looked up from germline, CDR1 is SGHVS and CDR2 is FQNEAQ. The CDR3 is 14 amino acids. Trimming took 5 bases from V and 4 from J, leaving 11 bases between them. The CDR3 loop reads CASSPTERNEKLFF. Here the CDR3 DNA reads TGTGCCAGCAGCCCGACAGAACGTAATGAAAAACTGTTTTTT.

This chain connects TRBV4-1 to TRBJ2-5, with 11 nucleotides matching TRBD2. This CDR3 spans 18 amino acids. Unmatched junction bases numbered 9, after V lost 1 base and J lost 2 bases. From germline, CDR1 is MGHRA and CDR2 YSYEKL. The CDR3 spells CASSQVLAGAPNQETQYF. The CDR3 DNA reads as TGCGCCAGCAGCCAAGTACTAGCGGGGGCCCCAAATCAAGAGACCCAGTACTTC.

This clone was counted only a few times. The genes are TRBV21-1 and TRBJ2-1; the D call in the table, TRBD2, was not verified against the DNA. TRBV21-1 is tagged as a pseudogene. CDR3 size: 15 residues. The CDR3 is CASSNPVLSRNEQFF. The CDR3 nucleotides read TGTGCCAGCAGCAACCCAGTCCTGTCGCGGAATGAGCAGTTCTTC.

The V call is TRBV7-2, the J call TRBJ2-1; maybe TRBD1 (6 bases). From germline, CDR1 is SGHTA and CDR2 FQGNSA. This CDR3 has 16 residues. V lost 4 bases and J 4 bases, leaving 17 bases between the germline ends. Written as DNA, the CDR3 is TGTGCCAGCAGCTCCCCTCTCGGGACATCGTACAATGAGCAGTTCTTC. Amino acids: CASSSPLGTSYNEQFF. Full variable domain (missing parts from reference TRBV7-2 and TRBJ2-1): GAGVSQSPSNKVTEKGKDVELRCDPISGHTALYWYRQSLGQGLEFLIYFQGNSAPDKSGLPSDRFSAERTGGSVSTLTIQRTQQEDSAVYLCASSSPLGTSYNEQFFGPGTRLTVL.

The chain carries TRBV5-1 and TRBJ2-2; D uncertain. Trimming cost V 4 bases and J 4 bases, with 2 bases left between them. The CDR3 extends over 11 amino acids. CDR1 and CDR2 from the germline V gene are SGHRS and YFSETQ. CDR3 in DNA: TGCGCCAGCAGCGCCACCGGGGAGCTGTTTTTT. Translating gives CASSATGELFF.

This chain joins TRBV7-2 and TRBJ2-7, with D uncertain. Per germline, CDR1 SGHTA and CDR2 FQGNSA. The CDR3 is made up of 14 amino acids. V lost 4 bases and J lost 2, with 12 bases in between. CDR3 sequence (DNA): TGTGCCAGCAGCTCCGCGGCAGGCGCCTACGAGCAGTACTTC. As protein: CASSSAAGAYEQYF.

The CDR3 DNA is TGTGCCAGCAGCGCCCGGGACGTAACCGATCAGCCCCAGCATTTT. It yields the protein CASSARDVTDQPQHF. The rearrangement links TRBV9 to TRBJ1-5; D is perhaps TRBD1 (5 bases). Germline V lookup: CDR1 SGDLS, CDR2 YYNGEE. V dropped 3 bases and J dropped 5 bases, with 15 bases sitting between them. The CDR3 has 15 amino acids.

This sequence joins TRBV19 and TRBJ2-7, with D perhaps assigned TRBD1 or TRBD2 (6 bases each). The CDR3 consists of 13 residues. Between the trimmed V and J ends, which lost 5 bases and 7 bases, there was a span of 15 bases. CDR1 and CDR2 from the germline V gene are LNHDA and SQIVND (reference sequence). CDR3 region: CASSPQGRDEQYF. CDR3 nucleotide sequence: TGTGCCAGTAGTCCGCAGGGGCGGGATGAGCAGTACTTC.

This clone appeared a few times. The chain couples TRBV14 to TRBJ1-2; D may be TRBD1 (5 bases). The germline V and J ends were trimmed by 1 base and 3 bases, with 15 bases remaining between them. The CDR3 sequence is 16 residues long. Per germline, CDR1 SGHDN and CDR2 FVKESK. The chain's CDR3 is CASSQGRRGWDYGYTF. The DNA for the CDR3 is TGTGCCAGCAGCCAAGGAAGGAGGGGATGGGACTATGGCTACACCTTC. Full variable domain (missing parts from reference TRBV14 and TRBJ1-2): EAGVTQFPSHSVIEKGQTVTLRCDPISGHDNLYWYRRVMGKEIKFLLHFVKESKQDESGMPNNRFLAERTGGTYSTLKVQPAELEDSGVYFCASSQGRRGWDYGYTFGSGTRLTVV.

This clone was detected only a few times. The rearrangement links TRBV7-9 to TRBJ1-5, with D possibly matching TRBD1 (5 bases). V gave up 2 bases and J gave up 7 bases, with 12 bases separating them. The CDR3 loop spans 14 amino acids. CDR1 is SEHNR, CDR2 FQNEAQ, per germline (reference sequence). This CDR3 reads CASSLSAGDQPQHF. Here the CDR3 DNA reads TGTGCCAGCAGCTTATCTGCGGGGGACCAGCCCCAGCATTTT.

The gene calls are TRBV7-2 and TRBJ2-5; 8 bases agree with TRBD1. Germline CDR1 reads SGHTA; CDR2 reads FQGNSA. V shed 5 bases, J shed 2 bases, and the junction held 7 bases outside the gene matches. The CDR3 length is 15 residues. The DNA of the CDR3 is TGTGCCAGCAGCGGAGGACAGGGATATCAAGAGACCCAGTACTTC. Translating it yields CASSGGQGYQETQYF.

CDR3 loop: CASSLGDGGALEAFF. The CDR3 DNA reads TGTGCCAGCAGCTTAGGAGACGGTGGGGCCCTTGAAGCTTTCTTT. The chain couples TRBV7-9 to TRBJ1-1; TRBD1 might be the D (5 bases). Germline V gene lookup returns CDR1 SEHNR and CDR2 FQNEAQ (reference sequence). V was shortened by 1 base and J by 7 bases, with 16 bases between the two germline ends. CDR3 length: 15 residues.